The T cell receptor beta chain under discussion was sequenced for a study of T cells in localized non-small cell lung cancer. Whole-study findings and limits: Adjacent lung exhibited a median of 57 among the 100 most abundant tumor clones. There was an association of higher blood T cell density with longer overall survival.

This CDR3 contains 13 residues. The germline V gene has CDR1 SGHTS and CDR2 YDEGEE. Trimming left V 0 bases short and J 6 bases short, with 8 bases between. Of note for this clone: Antigen: not known.

Measured with immunoSEQ multiplex PCR; TCRdb has only the in-frame clones, and not every one. The sample consists of roughly 30,000 clones, around 90% of them appearing once. The chain has TRBV5-8 and TRBJ2-3; D is uncertain. This material consisted of PBMCs, taken before any cancer treatment. The TCR sequence derives from a man aged 35 to 69 with stage II lung adenocarcinoma. The CDR3, as DNA: TGTGCCAGCAGCTTGGGACTCGGGGATACGCAGTATTTT. As protein: CASSLGLGDTQYF.